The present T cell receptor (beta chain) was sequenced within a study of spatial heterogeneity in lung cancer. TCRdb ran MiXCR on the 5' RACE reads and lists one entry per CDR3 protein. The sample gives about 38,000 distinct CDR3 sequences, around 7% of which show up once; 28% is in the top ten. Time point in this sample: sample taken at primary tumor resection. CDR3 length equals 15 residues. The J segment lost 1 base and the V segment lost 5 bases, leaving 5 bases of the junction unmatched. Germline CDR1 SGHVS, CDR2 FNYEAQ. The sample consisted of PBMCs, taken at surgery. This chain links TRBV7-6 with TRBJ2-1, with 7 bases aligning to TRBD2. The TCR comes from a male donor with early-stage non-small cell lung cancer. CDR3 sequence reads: CASSIREGSYNEQFF. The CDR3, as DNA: TGTGCCAGCAGCATCAGGGAGGGATCCTACAATGAGCAGTTCTTC.